The 31 T cell receptor beta chains in this list originate from one sample, sequenced in a study of blood T cell repertoires in COVID-19. TCRdb keeps only in-frame clones here, not all; method: immunoSEQ multiplex PCR. The table shows roughly 240,000 clones, with around 78% occurring only once. Input material: peripheral blood. These receptors were collected from a man in his 60s who had recovered from COVID-19.

The CDR3 region is CASSDRGFPYEQYF. As DNA, the CDR3 is TGTGCCAGCAGCGATAGGGGGTTCCCCTACGAGCAGTACTTC. The chain is built from TRBV5-6 and TRBJ2-7; D may be TRBD1 (6 bases). Looked up from germline, CDR1 is SGHDT and CDR2 is YYEEEE. The CDR3 runs to 14 residues. The V gene lost 4 bases and the J gene lost 2 bases, with 13 bases spanning the gap.

The CDR3 reads CSVDRSEQYF. The DNA of the CDR3 is TGCAGCGTAGACAGGAGCGAGCAGTACTTC. V is TRBV29-1 and J is TRBJ2-7; weak D call: TRBD1 (6 bases). CDR3 size: 10 residues. Germline V CDR1 and CDR2: SQVTM, ANQGSEA. V shed 6 bases and J shed 6 bases, with 9 bases lying between them.

V usage is TRBV27 and J usage is TRBJ1-5; 7 bases are shared with TRBD1. The germline V gene has CDR1 MNHEY and CDR2 SMNVEV (reference sequence). The CDR3 runs to 15 residues. Trimming took 6 bases from V and 0 from J; bases not matched to a gene: 5. In DNA form, the CDR3 reads TGTGCCAGCAGATCGGGACAGATTAGCAATCAGCCCCAGCATTTT. Translating it yields CASRSGQISNQPQHF.

The V call is TRBV7-2, the J call TRBJ1-2, with 9 bases fitting TRBD1. Germline values: CDR1 SGHTA, CDR2 FQGNSA. V lost 2 bases to trimming and J lost 4 bases; unmatched junction nucleotides: 8. This CDR3 spans 16 amino acids. In DNA form, the CDR3 reads TGTGCCAGCAGCTTACGAGGGACAGGGCGTCTCTATGGCTACACCTTC. This translates into CASSLRGTGRLYGYTF.

This sequence joins TRBV5-5 and TRBJ1-4; TRBD1 is a possible D gene (5 bases). The CDR3 has 16 amino acids. V was clipped by 0 bases and J by 8 bases, with 17 bases between them. Looked up from germline, CDR1 is SGHKS and CDR2 is YYEKEE (reference sequence). The CDR3 protein is CASSLAVGRVGEKLFF. The CDR3 DNA is TGTGCCAGCAGCTTGGCGGTCGGCAGGGTGGGAGAAAAACTGTTTTTT.

This clone was detected once. The genes are TRBV27 and TRBJ2-7; D might be TRBD1 (6 bases). Trimming shortened V by 6 bases and J by 7 bases, and 13 bases separated the two germline ends. This CDR3 is 12 amino acids long. Per germline, CDR1 MNHEY and CDR2 SMNVEV (reference sequence). The CDR3 sequence is CASSKTGWEQYF. The CDR3 region has the DNA TGTGCCAGCAGCAAAACAGGGTGGGAGCAGTACTTC.

The genes are TRBV5-8 and TRBJ2-3; TRBD2 agrees at 7 bases. The V segment lost 0 bases and the J segment 3 bases; nucleotides outside the gene matches: 10. Germline V gives CDR1 SGHTS, CDR2 YDEGEE. The CDR3 runs 17 residues. The chain's CDR3 is CASSLVRTRIRTDTQYF. CDR3 sequence (DNA): TGTGCCAGCAGCTTGGTCAGGACTAGGATACGGACAGATACGCAGTATTTT.

This clone occurred a few times. The chain couples TRBV5-5 to TRBJ2-3; TRBD2 might be the D (5 bases). The V end was cut by 5 bases, the J end by 4 bases, with 11 bases between. The CDR3 length is 13 residues. Germline V CDR1 and CDR2: SGHKS, YYEKEE (reference sequence). CDR3 region: CASRAGVADTQYF. The CDR3 DNA follows: TGTGCCAGCAGGGCGGGTGTCGCAGATACGCAGTATTTT.

V is TRBV3-1 (or the pseudogene TRBV3-2) and J is TRBJ2-5, with TRBD1 matching over 8 bases. V lost 4 bases and J lost 3; bases outside the gene matches: 7. CDR1 is LGHDT, CDR2 YNNKEL, per germline (reference sequence). The CDR3 is 15 residues long. CDR3 loop: CASSPSTGAKETQYF. In nucleotides, the CDR3 is TGTGCCAGCAGCCCATCGACAGGGGCCAAAGAGACCCAGTACTTC.

The rearrangement uses TRBV7-3 and TRBJ1-1; 10 bases align to TRBD1. This CDR3 contains 17 residues. J was trimmed by 2 bases and V by 5 bases; bases with no gene match: 11. Germline values: CDR1 SGHTA, CDR2 FQGTGA. The CDR3 loop reads CASSLAGTGALNTEAFF. As DNA, the CDR3 is TGTGCCAGCAGCCTTGCCGGGACAGGGGCCCTAAACACTGAAGCTTTCTTT.

The chain recombines TRBV6-5 with TRBJ2-1; TRBD2 agrees at 10 bases. J lost 8 bases, V lost 6 bases, and 10 bases had no gene match. CDR1 is MNHEY and CDR2 is SVGAGI in the germline V gene. The CDR3 has 15 residues. CDR3 sequence (DNA): TGTGCCAGCAGACCTAGCGGGAGAATTAGCGATGAGCAGTTCTTC. It specifies CASRPSGRISDEQFF.

The chain couples TRBV19 to TRBJ2-1; D perhaps matches TRBD2 (5 bases). The CDR3 runs to 15 residues. Germline V gene lookup returns CDR1 LNHDA and CDR2 SQIVND (reference sequence). Deletions cut 3 bases from V and 3 bases from J, with 12 bases between. The CDR3 region has the DNA TGTGCCAGTAGTATCGAGACTATCCTCTACAATGAGCAGTTCTTC. Amino acid sequence: CASSIETILYNEQFF.

This clone showed up just a few times. The V and J genes are TRBV5-1 and TRBJ2-1, with D possibly TRBD2 on 5 matching bases. V was clipped by 4 bases and J by 8 bases, with 22 bases between them. CDR1 is SGHRS, CDR2 YFSETQ, per germline. The CDR3 runs 16 residues. The CDR3 loop reads CASSAPGLATGHEQFF. CDR3 sequence (DNA): TGCGCCAGCAGCGCACCGGGATTGGCGACTGGGCATGAGCAGTTCTTC.

This clone was detected a few times. This rearrangement joins TRBV5-1 to TRBJ1-1; no reliable D call. The germline gives CDR1 SGHRS, CDR2 YFSETQ. V was clipped by 7 bases and J by 1 base, with 14 bases between them. The CDR3 is made up of 14 amino acids. The CDR3 region is CASLARPGNTEAFF. The CDR3 DNA reads as TGCGCCAGCCTAGCTCGGCCAGGGAACACTGAAGCTTTCTTT. Full variable domain (outside the CDR3, taken from reference TRBV5-1 and TRBJ1-1): KAGVTQTPRYLIKTRGQQVTLSCSPISGHRSVSWYQQTPGQGLQFLFEYFSETQRNKGNFPGRFSGRQFSNSRSEMNVSTLELGDSALYLCASLARPGNTEAFFGQGTRLTVV.

This clone was observed a few times. The chain links TRBV15 to TRBJ2-7; tentatively, D is TRBD1 (5 bases). Trimming pared 0 bases from V and 2 bases from J, leaving 8 bases between. Per germline, CDR1 LNHNV and CDR2 YYDKDF (reference sequence). This CDR3 is 14 amino acids long. The CDR3 here is CATSREYRPYEQYF. The DNA of the CDR3 is TGTGCCACCAGCAGAGAGTACAGGCCCTACGAGCAGTACTTC.

This clone was picked up a small number of times. The rearrangement joins TRBV5-1 to TRBJ2-2, with D possibly matching TRBD1 (5 bases). Trimming shortened V by 4 bases and J by 5 bases, and 15 bases separated the two germline ends. The germline CDR1 and CDR2 sequences are SGHRS and YFSETQ. CDR3 size: 15 residues. CDR3 DNA sequence: TGCGCCAGCAGCGCTAGGGGCACCGGGACCGGGGAGCTGTTTTTT. This codes for CASSARGTGTGELFF.

This chain uses TRBV12-3 or TRBV12-4 with TRBJ1-1, with D hard to call. Trimming took 6 bases from V and 9 from J, leaving 11 bases between them. The CDR3 is 11 amino acids. CDR3: CASSQTHKAFF. The CDR3 nucleotides read TGTGCCAGCAGCCAAACACACAAAGCTTTCTTT.

J is TRBJ1-2 and V is TRBV4-1, with a weak D call TRBD1 (6 bases). CDR1 is MGHRA and CDR2 is YSYEKL in the germline V gene. The V gene lost 0 bases and the J gene lost 3 bases, with 23 bases spanning the gap. This CDR3 comprises 19 residues. The CDR3 region is CASSQDWATGPDEYYGYTF. CDR3 bases: TGCGCCAGCAGCCAAGATTGGGCGACAGGCCCAGATGAATACTATGGCTACACCTTC.

The V gene is TRBV9, the J gene TRBJ2-3; 8 bases line up with TRBD2. In germline, CDR1 is SGDLS, CDR2 YYNGEE. Unmatched junction bases numbered 11, after V lost 0 bases and J lost 2 bases. The CDR3 is made up of 18 amino acids. DNA of the CDR3: TGTGCCAGCAGCGTAGAGGAAAGCGGGGGAACCTTCACAGATACGCAGTATTTT. It is translated as CASSVEESGGTFTDTQYF.

The CDR3 loop is CASSFGLAVETQYF. In nucleotides, the CDR3 is TGCGCCAGCAGCTTTGGACTAGCGGTCGAGACCCAGTACTTC. This chain uses TRBV5-1 with TRBJ2-5; TRBD2 matches 10 bases. The CDR3 totals 14 residues. Per the germline V gene, CDR1 is SGHRS and CDR2 is YFSETQ. Germline trimming cut 2 bases from V and 5 bases from J; bases unmatched to any gene: 3.

This chain connects TRBV3-1 (or the pseudogene TRBV3-2) to TRBJ2-2, with TRBD2 matching over 8 bases. The CDR3 consists of 19 residues. V lost 0 bases to trimming and J lost 4 bases; unmatched junction nucleotides: 13. The V gene's germline CDR1 is LGHDT and CDR2 YNNKEL (reference sequence). CDR3 sequence reads: CASSQDRRVAGGITGELFF. The CDR3 DNA reads as TGTGCCAGCAGCCAAGATCGCAGGGTCGCGGGGGGCATCACCGGGGAGCTGTTTTTT.

The chain carries TRBV19 and TRBJ2-3, with 9 bases identical to TRBD1. The CDR3 is 14 amino acids. Germline loops: CDR1 LNHDA, CDR2 SQIVND (reference sequence). J gave up 4 bases and V 6 bases, and 5 bases lay outside the gene matches. The CDR3 sequence is CASSRQGVPDTQYF. In nucleotides, the CDR3 is TGTGCCAGTAGCCGACAGGGGGTCCCAGATACGCAGTATTTT.

The chain carries TRBV15 and TRBJ1-5, with 7 bases that match TRBD1. The CDR3 contains 15 residues. Per the germline V gene, CDR1 is LNHNV and CDR2 is YYDKDF (reference sequence). J was trimmed by 1 base and V by 4 bases; bases with no gene match: 4. CDR3 sequence: CATSKGTDSNQPQHF. The CDR3, as DNA: TGTGCCACCAGCAAAGGGACAGACAGCAATCAGCCCCAGCATTTT.

J is TRBJ1-2 and V is TRBV24-1, with 12 bases identical to TRBD1. The CDR3 is 14 residues long. Germline-derived CDR1 and CDR2 are KGHDR and SFDVKD. With 4 bases clipped from V and 8 bases from J, the junction kept 4 bases outside the gene matches. CDR3 in DNA: TGTGCCACCAGTGAACCCGGGACAGGGGGCGGCTACACCTTC. It translates to CATSEPGTGGGYTF.

The chain employs TRBV28 and TRBJ1-1, with D possibly TRBD1 on 6 matching bases. The germline gives CDR1 MDHEN, CDR2 SYDVKM. CDR3 length: 14 amino acids. The ends were cut back, 5 bases at V and 1 base at J, with 11 bases in the middle. Here the CDR3 reads CASSPLGGNTEAFF. CDR3 DNA sequence: TGTGCCAGCAGTCCCCTAGGGGGGAACACTGAAGCTTTCTTT.

The chain uses TRBV6-1 and TRBJ1-1; D is ambiguous. This CDR3 has 14 amino acids. The ends were cut back, 2 bases at V and 1 base at J, with 8 bases in the middle. CDR1 MNHNS and CDR2 SASEGT come from the germline V gene. The CDR3 reads CASSERRRNTEAFF. In DNA, the CDR3 is TGTGCCAGCAGTGAAAGGCGGCGGAACACTGAAGCTTTCTTT.

The rearrangement joins TRBV12-3 or TRBV12-4 to TRBJ1-4; 7 bases are a match to TRBD1. The CDR3 extends over 13 amino acids. J gave up 9 bases and V 6 bases, and 7 bases lay outside the gene matches. The CDR3 bases are TGTGCCAGCAGAGAGGGGGCGGCTCAAAAACTGTTTTTT. Translating gives CASREGAAQKLFF.

The rearrangement joins TRBV24-1 to TRBJ2-3, with TRBD2 as a possible D gene (6 bases). Trimming shortened V by 3 bases and J by 4 bases, and 10 bases separated the two germline ends. This CDR3 comprises 14 residues. In germline, CDR1 is KGHDR, CDR2 SFDVKD. The CDR3 loop is CATSDRDWADTQYF. The DNA for the CDR3 is TGTGCCACCAGTGATAGGGACTGGGCAGATACGCAGTATTTT.

The rearrangement uses TRBV28 and TRBJ1-2; 7 nucleotides line up with TRBD1. This CDR3 has 12 amino acids. Germline CDR1 MDHEN, CDR2 SYDVKM. V lost 10 bases, J lost 1 base, and 3 bases stayed unmatched. The DNA for the CDR3 is TGTGCCATAAACAGGGGTAACTATGGCTACACCTTC. It is translated as CAINRGNYGYTF.

V usage is TRBV2 and J usage is TRBJ2-2, with D uncertain. Germline V gene sequence: CDR1 SNHLY, CDR2 FYNNEI. The CDR3 is 14 amino acids. The V and J ends lost 2 bases and 1 base respectively, with 5 bases between them. The DNA of the CDR3 is TGTGCCAGCAGTGAACTCTGGAACACCGGGGAGCTGTTTTTT. As protein: CASSELWNTGELFF. Complete variable domain (other parts from reference TRBV2 and TRBJ2-2): EPEVTQTPSHQVTQMGQEVILRCVPISNHLYFYWYRQILGQKVEFLVSFYNNEISEKSEIFDDQFSVERPDGSNFTLKIRSTKLEDSAMYFCASSELWNTGELFFGEGSRLTVL.

This chain uses TRBV15 with TRBJ2-7; 7 nucleotides line up with TRBD1. V gave up 1 base and J gave up 0 bases; unmatched junction bases: 3. This CDR3 has 15 amino acids. CDR1 and CDR2 (germline): LNHNV, YYDKDF (reference sequence). The CDR3 region has the DNA TGTGCCACCAGCAGAGTGACAGGGACCTCCTACGAGCAGTACTTC. It codes for CATSRVTGTSYEQYF.